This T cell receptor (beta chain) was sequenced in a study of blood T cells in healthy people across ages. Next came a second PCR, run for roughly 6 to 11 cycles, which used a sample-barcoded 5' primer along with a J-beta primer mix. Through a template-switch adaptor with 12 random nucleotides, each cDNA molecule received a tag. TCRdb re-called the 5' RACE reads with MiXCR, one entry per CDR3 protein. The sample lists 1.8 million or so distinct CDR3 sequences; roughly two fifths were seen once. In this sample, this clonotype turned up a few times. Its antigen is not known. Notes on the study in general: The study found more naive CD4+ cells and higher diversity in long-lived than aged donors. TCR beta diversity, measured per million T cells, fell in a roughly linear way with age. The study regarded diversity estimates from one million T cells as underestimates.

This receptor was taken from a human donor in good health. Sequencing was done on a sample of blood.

The DNA for the CDR3 is TGTGCCAGCAGGAGAGGGACAGGGAGTAATCAGCCCCAGCATTTT. It is translated as CASRRGTGSNQPQHF. The chain links TRBV6-5 to TRBJ1-5, with 9 bases that match TRBD1. Germline CDR1 reads MNHEY; CDR2 reads SVGAGI. The CDR3 covers 15 residues. J lost 4 bases, V lost 6 bases, and 7 bases had no gene match.